The next 25 T cell receptor beta chains were all read from a single sample in a study of blood T cells in healthy people across ages. A second PCR of 7 to 11 cycles used a sample-barcoded 5' primer and a J-beta primer mix. Each CDR3 protein gets one entry after TCRdb re-called the 5' RACE reads with MiXCR. The sample gives about 1.8 million distinct CDR3 sequences, 49% of which show up once; less than 2.5% is in the top ten. The material sequenced was blood. All receptors come from a woman aged 40 to 50 in good health.

The chain employs TRBV20-1 and TRBJ2-1; D is possibly TRBD2 (6 bases). Germline CDR1 DFQATT, CDR2 SNEGSKA (reference sequence). Trimming took off 3 bases at V and 9 bases at J, with 18 bases between the two ends. The CDR3 has 14 amino acids. CDR3 region: CSARGRDWRGEQFF. The CDR3 DNA is TGCAGTGCTAGGGGCCGGGACTGGCGAGGTGAGCAGTTCTTC.

The chain uses TRBV7-2 and TRBJ1-4; D remains unclear. Looked up from germline, CDR1 is SGHTA and CDR2 is FQGNSA. Trimming removed 6 bases from V and 14 bases from J, with 19 bases in between. The CDR3 loop spans 13 amino acids. Here the CDR3 reads CASRSIPGVRLFF. In DNA, the CDR3 is TGTGCCAGCAGATCCATACCGGGTGTGAGGCTGTTTTTT. Full variable domain (remainder filled in from reference TRBV7-2 and TRBJ1-4): GAGVSQSPSNKVTEKGKDVELRCDPISGHTALYWYRQSLGQGLEFLIYFQGNSAPDKSGLPSDRFSAERTGGSVSTLTIQRTQQEDSAVYLCASRSIPGVRLFFGSGTQLSVL.

The gene calls are TRBV3-1 and TRBJ1-6, with D maybe TRBD1 (5 bases). The CDR3 contains 14 residues. Germline loops: CDR1 LGHDT, CDR2 YNNKEL (reference sequence). V dropped 3 bases and J dropped 9 bases, with 12 bases sitting between them. CDR3 in DNA: TGTGCCAGCAGCCATCGGGGCGGGAGTTCACCCCTCCACTTT. This codes for CASSHRGGSSPLHF.

V and J are TRBV18 and TRBJ2-5; 7 nucleotides align to TRBD1. Trimming cost V 1 base and J 3 bases; bases outside gene matches: 8. Germline values: CDR1 KGHSH, CDR2 LQKENI. CDR3 length: 16 residues. The CDR3 sequence: CASSPQTGYREETQYF. The CDR3 bases are TGTGCCAGCTCACCACAGACAGGGTATCGAGAAGAGACCCAGTACTTC.

This clonotype was found a few times. The chain employs TRBV3-1 and TRBJ2-7, with 14 nucleotides matching TRBD2. The CDR3 length is 18 residues. The V and J ends lost 4 bases and 5 bases, in that order; junction bases with no gene match: 13. From germline, CDR1 is LGHDT and CDR2 YNNKEL (reference sequence). The CDR3 protein is CASSRRNPGLAGEHEQYF. The CDR3 DNA follows: TGTGCCAGCAGCCGTAGGAATCCGGGACTAGCGGGGGAACACGAGCAGTACTTC.

Note on this clonotype: A read error may account for a junction end that differs from germline. This chain uses TRBV2 with TRBJ2-5; D is undetermined. The germline gives CDR1 SNHLY, CDR2 FYNNEI. CDR3 size: 13 residues. For the CDR3, the DNA is TGTACCAGCAGCCCTCTGGCGGTAGAGACCCAGTACTTC. It codes for CTSSPLAVETQYF.

Concerning this clonotype: One end of the junction is discordant with germline, which a read error may explain. The V and J genes are TRBV6-2 or TRBV6-3 and TRBJ2-3; 7 bases fit TRBD1. The V gene's germline CDR1 is MNHEY and CDR2 SVGEGT. The CDR3 spans 17 residues. Here the CDR3 reads CASSLPRTGGHTGTQYF. Written as DNA, the CDR3 is TGTGCCAGCAGTTTGCCCAGGACAGGCGGGCACACAGGTACGCAGTATTTT.

The chain uses TRBV2 and TRBJ2-4, with 10 bases fitting TRBD1. The germline V gene has CDR1 SNHLY and CDR2 FYNNEI. Trimming at V came to 5 bases and at J to 15 bases, leaving 19 bases not matched to a gene. This CDR3 has 16 amino acids. CDR3 DNA: TGTGCCAGCAGTTATGACAGGGGGCCAAAACAAGAGACCCGGTACTTC. It is translated as CASSYDRGPKQETRYF. The variable domain in full, completed from reference TRBV2 and TRBJ2-4, reads EPEVTQTPSHQVTQMGQEVILRCVPISNHLYFYWYRQILGQKVEFLVSFYNNEISEKSEIFDDQFSVERPDGSNFTLKIRSTKLEDSAMYFCASSYDRGPKQETRYFGAGTRLSVL.

This rearrangement joins TRBV5-1 to TRBJ2-3, with 7 bases aligning to TRBD2. The CDR3 loop spans 16 amino acids. V was pared by 0 bases and J by 4 bases, with 8 bases of the junction left unmatched. Germline V CDR1 and CDR2: SGHRS, YFSETQ. CDR3 DNA sequence: TGCGCCAGCAGCTTGGGGGGAGGGGTCGGATCAGATACGCAGTATTTT. It translates to CASSLGGGVGSDTQYF.

This chain connects TRBV28 to TRBJ2-3; 7 bases match TRBD2. CDR3 size: 13 residues. With V trimmed by 8 bases and J by 5 bases, 7 bases remained unmatched. Germline V gene sequence: CDR1 MDHEN, CDR2 SYDVKM. CDR3 amino acids: CASRRGGGDTQYF. The CDR3, as DNA: TGTGCCAGCCGGCGCGGGGGAGGAGATACGCAGTATTTT.

A few counts support this clonotype. The chain combines TRBV6-5 with TRBJ2-4; D may be TRBD1 or TRBD2 (5 bases each). V was shortened by 5 bases and J by 0 bases, with 11 bases between the two germline ends. The germline V gene has CDR1 MNHEY and CDR2 SVGAGI. The CDR3 is made up of 15 amino acids. As DNA, the CDR3 is TGTGCCAGCAGTGCTCTGGGGGTAGCCAAAAACATTCAGTACTTC. Its protein is CASSALGVAKNIQYF.

The J gene is TRBJ2-1, the V gene TRBV6-2 or TRBV6-3; D is tentatively TRBD1 or TRBD2 (6 bases each). Trimming removed 6 bases from V and 6 bases from J, with 15 bases in between. The CDR3 is 14 amino acids. The germline V gene encodes CDR1 MNHEY and CDR2 SVGEGT. The CDR3 here is CASSDGGGSNEQFF. CDR3 DNA sequence: TGTGCCAGCAGCGACGGGGGCGGGTCCAATGAGCAGTTCTTC.

The chain has TRBV12-3 or TRBV12-4 and TRBJ1-4; D is unclear. CDR3 length: 14 amino acids. The V gene lost 8 bases and the J gene lost 3 bases, with 13 bases spanning the gap. The CDR3 loop reads CASGLTDSNEKLFF. The CDR3 nucleotides read TGTGCCAGCGGCTTGACGGACTCTAATGAAAAACTGTTTTTT.

J is TRBJ2-4 and V is TRBV20-1; D remains ambiguous. The J call may be in error: the DNA end matches TRBJ2-5 better. This CDR3 comprises 11 residues. Germline CDR1 DFQATT, CDR2 SNEGSKA (reference sequence). DNA of the CDR3: TGCAGTGCTAATTACGGGGAGACCCAGTACTTC. This encodes CSANYGETQYF.

V usage is TRBV7-9 and J usage is TRBJ2-4; either TRBD1 or TRBD2 may fit D (7 bases each). With the DNA end fitting TRBJ2-7 better, the J assignment may be wrong. Germline V gene sequence: CDR1 SEHNR, CDR2 FQNEAQ (reference sequence). This CDR3 spans 15 amino acids. The CDR3 bases are TGTGCCAGCAGCTCACCGGGGAGGGGGCACCACGAGCAGTACTTC. Translating it yields CASSSPGRGHHEQYF.

V gene TRBV20-1 combines with J gene TRBJ2-7; D call uncertain. Trimming left V 2 bases short and J 0 bases short, with 5 bases between. Germline loops: CDR1 DFQATT, CDR2 SNEGSKA (reference sequence). The CDR3 loop spans 12 amino acids. CDR3 in amino acids: CSARRYSYEQYF. DNA of the CDR3: TGCAGTGCTAGAAGATACTCCTACGAGCAGTACTTC.

The chain employs TRBV18 and TRBJ1-4; D is possibly TRBD1 (6 bases). This CDR3 has 15 residues. V was pared by 4 bases and J by 0 bases, with 9 bases between. Per the germline V gene, CDR1 is KGHSH and CDR2 is LQKENI. The CDR3 nucleotides are TGTGCCAGCTCACGAGGACAGCCAACTAATGAAAAACTGTTTTTT. Translation: CASSRGQPTNEKLFF.

J is TRBJ2-1 and V is TRBV14; D ambiguous. V gave up 0 bases and J gave up 4 bases, with 13 bases separating them. CDR3 length: 16 residues. The germline V gene has CDR1 SGHDN and CDR2 FVKESK. In DNA, the CDR3 is TGTGCCAGCAGCCAAGATATCGGACCAGAATACAATGAGCAGTTCTTC. Encoded protein: CASSQDIGPEYNEQFF.

This rearrangement joins TRBV6-2 or TRBV6-3 to TRBJ1-2; D unclear. The germline V gene has CDR1 MNHEY and CDR2 SVGEGT. The V end was cut by 6 bases, the J end by 8 bases, with 16 bases between. The CDR3 loop spans 13 amino acids. The CDR3 reads CASSPYEGNGYTF. CDR3 coding DNA: TGTGCCAGCAGCCCCTACGAAGGTAACGGCTACACCTTC.

This chain links TRBV5-5 with TRBJ1-2; a weak D match, TRBD1 (6 bases). CDR1 and CDR2 from the germline V gene are SGHKS and YYEKEE (reference sequence). With 3 bases removed from V and 8 bases from J, the gap between germline ends came to 20 bases. The CDR3 has 15 amino acids. The CDR3 coding sequence is TGTGCCAGCAGCTGGCCCGGGGGCGAAGTGCTCGGCTACACCTTC. Protein: CASSWPGGEVLGYTF.

The chain links TRBV20-1 to TRBJ2-3, with D perhaps assigned TRBD1 or TRBD2 (7 bases each). V gave up 6 bases and J gave up 6 bases, with 19 bases separating them. The CDR3 is 14 residues long. Germline loops: CDR1 DFQATT, CDR2 SNEGSKA (reference sequence). Here the CDR3 DNA reads TGCAGTGCCGACAAACAGGGGAGGGACGATACGCAGTATTTT. Its translation: CSADKQGRDDTQYF.

This clonotype was seen a few times. The gene calls are TRBV5-6 and TRBJ2-7; D is undetermined. The CDR3 contains 15 residues. The ends were cut back, 4 bases at V and 5 bases at J, with 19 bases in the middle. CDR1 is SGHDT, CDR2 YYEEEE, per germline. CDR3 in amino acids: CASSGRSFRLNEQYF. The CDR3 DNA sequence: TGTGCCAGCAGCGGAAGATCTTTCAGGCTCAACGAGCAGTACTTC.

This CDR3 reads CATSKIRDNGYTF. In nucleotides, the CDR3 is TGTGCCACCAGCAAGATCAGGGACAATGGCTACACCTTC. The chain uses TRBV15 and TRBJ1-2; tentative D call: TRBD1 (6 bases). V lost 4 bases, J lost 6 bases, and 12 bases lay in between. From germline, CDR1 is LNHNV and CDR2 YYDKDF (reference sequence). This CDR3 has 13 amino acids.

The J gene is TRBJ2-2, the V gene TRBV29-1, with D possibly TRBD2 on 7 matching bases. The CDR3 is 18 amino acids. Per the germline V gene, CDR1 is SQVTM and CDR2 is ANQGSEA. Trimming shortened V by 0 bases and J by 3 bases, and 20 bases separated the two germline ends. CDR3 sequence reads: CSVEDKAVGGADTGELFF. In DNA form, the CDR3 reads TGCAGCGTTGAAGATAAGGCGGTAGGGGGGGCGGACACCGGGGAGCTGTTTTTT.

The V gene is TRBV28, the J gene TRBJ2-1; 10 bases fit TRBD1. This CDR3 contains 14 residues. The junction had 13 bases not matched to a gene; V was cut back by 5 bases and J by 15 bases. Germline V gives CDR1 MDHEN, CDR2 SYDVKM. CDR3: CASSPPGQGTTAFF. The CDR3 nucleotides read TGTGCCAGCAGTCCTCCGGGACAGGGGACCACGGCGTTCTTC.